The clone carrying this T cell receptor (beta chain) was seen just once. In the authors' methods: Estimation of nucleated cell counts was performed using reference gene primer amplification. TCRdb's table, derived via immunoSEQ multiplex PCR, lists solely in-frame clones and lacks some. The DNA was the basis for D and trimming; V, J and clone size are from that table. The sample lists about 120,000 clones, under 90% occurring once. With 2 bases clipped from V and 2 bases from J, the junction kept 6 bases outside the gene matches. The CDR3 contains 16 residues. Germline values: CDR1 ENHRY, CDR2 SYGVKD. This sample was included in a study of blood T cell repertoires in COVID-19. Study-level information: COVID-19 samples, acute and convalescent, were from the United States, Italy and Spain. Sample material is recorded as cDNA or gDNA derived from T cells, B-cell-depleted T cells, or PBMCs.

The sample taken for sequencing was peripheral blood. The chain is built from TRBV10-3 and TRBJ1-5, with 7 bases that match TRBD1. The sequence came from a woman in her sixties or seventies with acute or convalescent COVID-19. CDR3 in DNA: TGTGCCATCAGTGAGGCGGCCGGGACAGGCAATCAGCCCCAGCATTTT. Protein product: CAISEAAGTGNQPQHF.